Below are 9 T cell receptor beta chains sequenced from a single sample in a study of T cells in localized non-small cell lung cancer. Sequencing was performed with immunoSEQ multiplex PCR; in TCRdb, only in-frame clones are kept and a portion is missing. The repertoire includes around 36,000 clones, about four fifths of them detected once, and about 37% sits in the top ten. Sequenced material: PBMCs, taken before any cancer treatment. These receptors were obtained from a woman between 35 and 75 years old with stage II squamous cell lung carcinoma.

As DNA, the CDR3 is TGTGCCAGCTCACCCGGGACAGCCAACACCGGGGAGCTGTTTTTT. Amino acid sequence: CASSPGTANTGELFF. The chain carries TRBV18 and TRBJ2-2; 7 bases line up with TRBD1. V lost 3 bases to trimming and J lost 2 bases; unmatched junction nucleotides: 3. CDR3 size: 15 residues. Germline CDR1 is KGHSH and CDR2 is LQKENI.

The genes are TRBV11-2 and TRBJ2-7, with 13 bases fitting TRBD2. Trimming at V came to 3 bases and at J to 12 bases, leaving 5 bases not matched to a gene. The CDR3 is 13 amino acids. Germline CDR1 reads SGHAT; CDR2 reads FQNNGV. The CDR3 sequence is CASSFGTSGALYV. CDR3 nucleotides: TGTGCCAGCAGCTTCGGGACTAGCGGGGCACTGTACGTC.

The chain joins TRBV10-3 to TRBJ1-6, with D perhaps TRBD1 (5 bases). The germline V gene has CDR1 ENHRY and CDR2 SYGVKD. V was clipped by 11 bases and J by 5 bases, with 13 bases between them. The CDR3 contains 13 residues. DNA of the CDR3: TGTGCCGTAGGGGAGCTCGATAATTCACCCCTCCACTTT. It specifies CAVGELDNSPLHF.

This clone has just a few counts. The chain has TRBV7-8 and TRBJ2-1; a possible D gene is TRBD2 (5 bases). This CDR3 comprises 11 residues. V dropped 5 bases and J dropped 10 bases, with 9 bases sitting between them. CDR1 is SGHVS and CDR2 is FQNEAQ in the germline V gene. The CDR3: CASSLREEQFF. DNA of the CDR3: TGTGCCAGCAGCCTCCGGGAAGAGCAGTTCTTC.

Concerning this clone: One end of the junction does not line up with germline, which may come from a read error. The gene calls are TRBV18 and TRBJ1-1; D possibly corresponds to TRBD1 (6 bases). CDR3 length equals 13 residues. Looked up from germline, CDR1 is KGHSH and CDR2 is LQKENI. CDR3 bases: TGTGCCAGCTCACGGGGAGGGGACACTGGAGCTTTCTTT. Its protein product is CASSRGGDTGAFF.

The chain carries TRBV5-8 and TRBJ2-3; D is unclear. With 6 bases removed from V and 8 bases from J, the gap between germline ends came to 10 bases. The CDR3 sequence is 11 residues long. Per germline, CDR1 SGHTS and CDR2 YDEGEE. CDR3 DNA sequence: TGTGCCAGCACCCGATCGGGTACGCAGTATTTT. This translates into CASTRSGTQYF. Looking up the rest from reference TRBV5-8 and TRBJ2-3 gives the full variable domain: EAGVTQSPTHLIKTRGQQATLRCSPISGHTSVYWYQQALGLGLQFLLWYDEGEERNRGNFPPRFSGRQFPNYSSELNVNALELEDSALYLCASTRSGTQYFGPGTRLTVL.

The chain employs TRBV5-1 and TRBJ1-1; TRBD1 is a possible D gene (5 bases). CDR3 size: 15 residues. The V and J ends lost 3 bases and 5 bases respectively, with 17 bases between them. Looked up from germline, CDR1 is SGHRS and CDR2 is YFSETQ. This CDR3 reads CASSSEPGGLTEAFF. In nucleotides, the CDR3 is TGCGCCAGCAGCTCAGAACCGGGGGGTTTAACTGAAGCTTTCTTT.

The rearrangement joins TRBV4-1 to TRBJ1-2, with 11 bases that match TRBD1. This CDR3 region has 17 residues. The germline V gene encodes CDR1 MGHRA and CDR2 YSYEKL. Trimming took 4 bases from V and 0 from J; bases not matched to a gene: 7. CDR3 residues: CASSPGTGGMPNYGYTF. CDR3 nucleotide sequence: TGCGCCAGCAGCCCCGGGACAGGGGGAATGCCTAACTATGGCTACACCTTC.

The chain couples TRBV4-2 to TRBJ2-3; 8 nucleotides agree with TRBD2. Germline V gives CDR1 LGHNA, CDR2 YNFKEQ. The CDR3 runs 17 residues. With V trimmed by 1 base and J by 2 bases, 8 bases remained unmatched. CDR3 nucleotides: TGTGCCAGCAGCCAAGCCCCGGGACTAGGAGTCACAGATACGCAGTATTTT. As protein: CASSQAPGLGVTDTQYF.